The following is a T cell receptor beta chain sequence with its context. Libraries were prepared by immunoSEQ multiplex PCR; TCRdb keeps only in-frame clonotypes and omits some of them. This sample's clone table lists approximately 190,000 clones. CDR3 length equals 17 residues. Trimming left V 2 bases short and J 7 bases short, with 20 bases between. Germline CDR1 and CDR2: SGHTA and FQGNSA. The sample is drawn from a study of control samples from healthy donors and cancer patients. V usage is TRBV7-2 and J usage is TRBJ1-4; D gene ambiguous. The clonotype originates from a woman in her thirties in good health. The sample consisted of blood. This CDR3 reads CASSLMVPGLVAEKLFF. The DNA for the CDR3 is TGTGCCAGCAGCTTAATGGTGCCGGGGTTGGTTGCTGAAAAACTGTTTTTT.